The clone carrying this T cell receptor beta chain came up once. This sample stems from a study of graft-versus-host responses after intestinal transplantation. CDR1 is LNHDA and CDR2 is SQIVND in the germline V gene (reference sequence). This CDR3 is built from 16 residues. The J segment lost 3 bases and the V segment lost 1 base, leaving 5 bases of the junction unmatched. Here immunoSEQ multiplex PCR was the method, and the copy in TCRdb shows in-frame clones only, minus some. This table has roughly 29,000 clones, 90% to 95% appearing once. The sequences come from PBMCs, collected approximately 69 days after intestinal transplant. The TCR comes from a human patient who received an intestinal transplant, so some T cells may come from the graft donor. This chain connects TRBV19 to TRBJ2-2, with 7 nucleotides matching TRBD2. The CDR3 DNA reads as TGTGCCAGTAGTATAGGCCGGGGAGGGTACACCGGGGAGCTGTTTTTT. Encoded protein: CASSIGRGGYTGELFF.